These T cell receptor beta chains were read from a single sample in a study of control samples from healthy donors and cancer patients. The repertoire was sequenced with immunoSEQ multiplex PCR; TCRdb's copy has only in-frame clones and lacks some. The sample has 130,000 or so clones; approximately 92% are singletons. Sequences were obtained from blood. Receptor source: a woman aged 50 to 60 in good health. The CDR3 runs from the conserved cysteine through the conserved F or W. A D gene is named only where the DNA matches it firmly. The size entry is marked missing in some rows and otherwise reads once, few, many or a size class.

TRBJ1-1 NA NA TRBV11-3 CASSSSGHNTEAFF TGTGCCAGCAGCTCCTCCGGACACAACACTGAAGCTTTCTTT
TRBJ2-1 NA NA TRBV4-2 CASSQVGGNAYNEQFF TGTGCCAGCAGCCAAGTTGGCGGAAACGCCTACAATGAGCAGTTCTTC
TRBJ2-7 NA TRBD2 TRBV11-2 CASSLGSISGLEQYF TGTGCCAGCAGCTTAGGGTCTATTAGCGGGCTCGAGCAGTACTTC
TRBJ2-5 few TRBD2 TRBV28 CASSLKLAGGVGTQYF TGTGCCAGCAGTTTAAAGCTAGCGGGAGGGGTAGGGACCCAGTACTTC
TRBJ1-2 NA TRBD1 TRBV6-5 CASTTGVSGGYTF TGTGCCAGCACGACAGGGGTTTCGGGTGGCTACACCTTC
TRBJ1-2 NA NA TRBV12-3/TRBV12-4 CASSSGASGYTF TGTGCCAGCAGTTCCGGGGCCAGTGGCTACACCTTC
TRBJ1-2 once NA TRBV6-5 CASIPSSRVYYGYTF TGTGCCAGCATCCCATCCTCCCGAGTCTACTATGGCTACACCTTC
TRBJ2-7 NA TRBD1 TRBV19 CAREGPGQGGEQYF TGTGCCAGGGAAGGACCGGGACAGGGAGGCGAGCAGTACTTC
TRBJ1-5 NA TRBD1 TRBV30 CAWSPGQGGNQPQHF TGTGCCTGGAGTCCTGGACAGGGAGGCAATCAGCCCCAGCATTTT
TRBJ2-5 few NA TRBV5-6 CASTRPRLLQETQYF TGTGCCAGCACACGCCCGAGACTGCTCCAAGAGACCCAGTACTTC
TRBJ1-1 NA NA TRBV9 CASSARPLNTEAFF TGTGCCAGCAGCGCCCGGCCACTGAACACTGAAGCTTTCTTT
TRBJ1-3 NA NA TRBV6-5 CASGGGTGNTIYF TGTGCCTCTGGGGGCGGCACTGGAAACACCATATATTTT
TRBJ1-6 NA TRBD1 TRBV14 CASSQVTGLDSPLHF TGTGCCAGCAGCCAAGTGACAGGGTTAGATTCACCCCTCCACTTT
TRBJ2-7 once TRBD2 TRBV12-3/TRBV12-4 CASSDAAGLEQYF TGTGCCAGCAGTGATGCAGCGGGGCTCGAGCAGTACTTC
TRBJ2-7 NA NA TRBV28 CASSLPSPGLVYEQYF TGTGCCAGCAGTTTGCCATCTCCGGGACTCGTCTACGAGCAGTACTTC
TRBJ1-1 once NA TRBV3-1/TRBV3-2 CASSQGRRTEAFF TGTGCCAGCAGCCAGGGGCGAAGGACTGAAGCTTTCTTT
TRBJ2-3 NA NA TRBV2 CASSDGATQYF TGTGCCAGCAGTGACGGGGCTACGCAGTATTTT
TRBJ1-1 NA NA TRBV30 CAWGPQGSNTEAFF TGTGCCTGGGGACCACAGGGATCGAACACTGAAGCTTTCTTT
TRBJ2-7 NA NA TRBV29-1 CSARDMSEQYF TGCAGCGCCCGAGATATGTCCGAGCAGTACTTC
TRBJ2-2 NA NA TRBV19 CASSMVGALTGELFF TGTGCCAGTAGTATGGTGGGGGCTCTCACCGGGGAGCTGTTTTTT
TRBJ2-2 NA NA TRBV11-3 CASSSRTGGTGELFF TGTGCCAGCAGCTCCCGGACTGGCGGGACCGGGGAGCTGTTTTTT
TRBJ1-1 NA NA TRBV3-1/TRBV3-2 CASSHGTEAFF TGTGCCAGCAGCCATGGTACTGAAGCTTTCTTT
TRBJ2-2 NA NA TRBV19 CASHKWAFPNTGELFF TGTGCCAGTCACAAGTGGGCCTTCCCGAACACCGGGGAGCTGTTTTTT
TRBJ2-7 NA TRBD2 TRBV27 CASRGGTEYSYEQYF TGTGCCAGCAGGGGAGGGACGGAGTACTCCTACGAGCAGTACTTC
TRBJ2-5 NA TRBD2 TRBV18 CASSPLLGSGETQYF TGTGCCAGCTCACCACTTCTTGGTAGCGGGGAGACCCAGTACTTC
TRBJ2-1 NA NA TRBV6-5 CASSQSGSSYNEQFF TGTGCCAGCAGCCAGAGCGGAAGCTCCTACAATGAGCAGTTCTTC
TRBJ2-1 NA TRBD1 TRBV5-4 CASSLGQGSNEQFF TGTGCCAGCAGCTTGGGACAGGGATCCAATGAGCAGTTCTTC
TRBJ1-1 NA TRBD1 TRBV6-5 CASSLTGNANTEAFF TGTGCCAGCAGTCTGACAGGGAACGCGAACACTGAAGCTTTCTTT
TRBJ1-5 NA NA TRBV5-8 CASSPGPVNQPQHF TGTGCCAGCAGCCCAGGACCGGTCAATCAGCCCCAGCATTTT
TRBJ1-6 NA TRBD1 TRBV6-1 CASSEGTGVSPLHF TGTGCCAGCAGTGAGGGGACAGGGGTTTCACCCCTCCACTTT
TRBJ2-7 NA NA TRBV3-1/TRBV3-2 CASSQVAGVPGQYF TGTGCCAGCAGCCAAGTAGCAGGGGTCCCAGGGCAGTACTTC
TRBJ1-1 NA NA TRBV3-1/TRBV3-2 CASSQAHNRGEAFF TGTGCCAGCAGCCAAGCCCACAATAGGGGGGAAGCTTTCTTT
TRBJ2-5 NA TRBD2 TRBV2 CASSEDGLAGGETQYF TGTGCCAGCAGTGAGGATGGACTAGCGGGGGGAGAGACCCAGTACTTC
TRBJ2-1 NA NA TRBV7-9 CASSFSQGYNEQFF TGTGCCAGCAGCTTTTCGCAGGGGTACAATGAGCAGTTCTTC
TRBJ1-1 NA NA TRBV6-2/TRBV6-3 CASSYRGVGEAFF TGTGCCAGCAGTTACAGGGGGGTGGGTGAAGCTTTCTTT
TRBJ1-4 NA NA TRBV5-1 CASSFLGRNEKLFF TGCGCCAGCAGCTTCCTTGGCCGTAATGAAAAACTGTTTTTT